A single sample gave rise to the 29 T cell receptor beta chains below, sequenced in a study of regulatory T cells in long-lasting Graves disease. CDR3 regions were amplified by Arm-PCR using iRepertoire HTBI primers to build TCR beta libraries. TCRdb re-analysed the multiplex PCR reads in MiXCR, keeping a single row per CDR3 protein. In the table there are a few hundred thousand distinct CDR3 sequences, roughly 13% of which are singletons. Time point reported: newly diagnosed GD, antithyroid drugs for less than 3 months. The TCR library was made from RNA extracted from PBMCs. The sample was also linked to a second study, of T cells in Graves' hyperthyroidism and ophthalmopathy.

The sequencing here drew on peripheral blood mononuclear cells (PBMCs), taken at new diagnosis, from a patient treated with antithyroid drugs. The receptors were gathered from a man aged 30-40 years with Graves disease.

This clonotype was counted a few times. The CDR3 region has the DNA TGTGCCAGTCTCGGCAGTTCTGAAGCTTTCTTT. Protein: CASLGSSEAFF. This chain links TRBV19 with TRBJ1-1, with D unresolved. Germline CDR1 and CDR2: LNHDA and SQIVND (reference sequence). The V end lost 8 bases, the J end lost 6 bases, and 10 bases lay between the germline ends. The CDR3 is 11 residues long.

This clonotype was observed many times. The J gene is TRBJ1-4, the V gene TRBV11-2, with D maybe TRBD1 (5 bases). This CDR3 has 13 residues. The germline gives CDR1 SGHAT, CDR2 FQNNGV. V was shortened by 6 bases and J by 8 bases, with 13 bases between the two germline ends. CDR3 protein: CASRESGREKLFF. CDR3 DNA: TGTGCCAGCAGAGAGTCAGGGCGAGAAAAACTGTTTTTT.

The sample holds many counts of this clonotype. The J gene is TRBJ2-3, the V gene TRBV20-1; no clear D gene. Looked up from germline, CDR1 is DFQATT and CDR2 is SNEGSKA (reference sequence). The germline V and J ends were trimmed by 6 bases and 2 bases, with 9 bases remaining between them. This CDR3 contains 12 residues. The CDR3 sequence: CSAYTPTDTQYF. In DNA, the CDR3 is TGCAGTGCATATACCCCCACAGATACGCAGTATTTT.

This clonotype was seen at least ten times. The rearrangement links TRBV12-3 or TRBV12-4 to TRBJ1-1; D is possibly TRBD1 (5 bases). Trimming stripped 2 bases from V and 5 bases from J, with 18 bases between. The CDR3 has 16 residues. The chain's CDR3 is CASSLIPGGRGTEAFF. In nucleotides, the CDR3 is TGTGCCAGCAGTTTAATCCCCGGGGGGAGAGGAACTGAAGCTTTCTTT.

This clonotype was detected many times. The chain is built from TRBV2 and TRBJ2-1; D unresolved. V lost 6 bases and J lost 0, with 9 bases in between. The CDR3 contains 14 residues. The germline CDR1 and CDR2 sequences are SNHLY and FYNNEI. The CDR3 loop is CASRVISSYNEQFF. CDR3 sequence (DNA): TGTGCCAGCAGGGTTATAAGCTCCTACAATGAGCAGTTCTTC.

This clonotype was observed a few times. As DNA, the CDR3 is TGTGCCAGCAGCCCACACGACGAGGGGGCTGCGGAGACCCAGTACTTC. It codes for CASSPHDEGAAETQYF. The chain joins TRBV9 to TRBJ2-5; 7 positions match TRBD1. The trim removed 4 bases at V and 5 bases at J, leaving 14 bases unmatched. The CDR3 runs 16 residues. Germline values: CDR1 SGDLS, CDR2 YYNGEE.

This clonotype appeared many times. The V and J genes are TRBV2 and TRBJ2-4, with 7 bases that match TRBD2. The CDR3 is made up of 13 amino acids. Trimming took 7 bases from V and 6 from J; bases not matched to a gene: 6. Germline values: CDR1 SNHLY, CDR2 FYNNEI. The CDR3 coding sequence is TGTGCCAGCACGGCGGGGGAAGCAAACATTCAGTACTTC. Amino acid sequence: CASTAGEANIQYF.

This clonotype was observed many times. This chain joins TRBV7-3 and TRBJ2-3; 11 positions match TRBD2. V was pared by 5 bases and J by 2 bases, with 9 bases of the junction left unmatched. The CDR3 loop spans 17 amino acids. Germline CDR1 reads SGHTA; CDR2 reads FQGTGA. DNA of the CDR3: TGTGCCAGCAGCCTACGAGGGACTAGCGGAACCACAGATACGCAGTATTTT. Translating it yields CASSLRGTSGTTDTQYF.

This clonotype has ten or more counts. V is TRBV29-1 and J is TRBJ2-7; D perhaps matches TRBD1 (6 bases). This CDR3 region has 12 residues. Trimming shortened V by 2 bases and J by 6 bases, and 11 bases separated the two germline ends. Germline CDR1 is SQVTM and CDR2 is ANQGSEA. The CDR3 region is CSVESRGSEQYF. The CDR3 DNA reads TGCAGCGTTGAATCAAGGGGGTCCGAGCAGTACTTC.

The rearrangement uses TRBV20-1 and TRBJ2-2; 8 bases line up with TRBD2. Germline CDR1 reads DFQATT; CDR2 reads SNEGSKA (reference sequence). J was trimmed by 6 bases and V by 3 bases; bases with no gene match: 6. The CDR3 has 14 amino acids. The CDR3 loop is CSARDGRAPGELFF. The CDR3 nucleotides read TGCAGTGCTAGGGACGGGAGGGCCCCCGGGGAGCTGTTTTTT.

J is TRBJ2-1 and V is TRBV9; unclear D gene. Trimming stripped 0 bases from V and 6 bases from J, with 22 bases between. The germline V gene encodes CDR1 SGDLS and CDR2 YYNGEE. This CDR3 is built from 18 residues. The CDR3 region is CASSVADTPLISGNEQFF. In nucleotides, the CDR3 is TGTGCCAGCAGCGTAGCAGACACCCCCCTCATATCGGGCAATGAGCAGTTCTTC.

This clonotype was counted only a few times. The chain carries TRBV24-1 and TRBJ2-3; TRBD2 might be the D (5 bases). V was pared by 0 bases and J by 1 base, with 10 bases between. From germline, CDR1 is KGHDR and CDR2 SFDVKD. The CDR3 has 16 amino acids. CDR3 sequence reads: CATSDLGTRGTDTQYF. Here the CDR3 DNA reads TGTGCCACCAGTGATTTGGGAACTAGGGGCACAGATACGCAGTATTTT.

Points on this clonotype: A much more abundant neighbour one base away suggests this may be a read error. This chain connects TRBV2 to TRBJ2-3; 11 bases agree with TRBD2. Germline V lookup: CDR1 SNHLY, CDR2 FYNNEI. Trimming removed 5 bases from V and 6 bases from J; junction bases left unmatched: 7. The CDR3 extends over 15 amino acids. Here the CDR3 DNA reads TGTGCCAGCAGTCCCCCGAGGACTAGCGGGGATACGCAGTATTTT. It encodes CASSPPRTSGDTQYF.

The DNA of the CDR3 is TGCAGTGCTAGAGATCCCGGGGGGCGCGGCTATGGCTACACCTTC. This codes for CSARDPGGRGYGYTF. The rearrangement links TRBV20-1 to TRBJ1-2, with TRBD1 as a possible D gene (6 bases). Trimming shortened V by 0 bases and J by 4 bases, and 15 bases separated the two germline ends. Germline CDR1 reads DFQATT; CDR2 reads SNEGSKA (reference sequence). The CDR3 sequence is 15 residues long.

Turning to this clonotype: A junction end diverges from the germline sequence, so it may reflect a read error. The V gene is TRBV11-2, the J gene TRBJ2-7, with TRBD2 matching 8 bases. The CDR3 sequence is 17 residues long. In germline, CDR1 is SGHAT, CDR2 FQNNGV. In nucleotides, the CDR3 is TGCGCCAGCAGCCAAGAGGGACTAGGGGCTAACTACTACGAGCAGTACTTC. Translation: CASSQEGLGANYYEQYF. Full variable domain (remainder filled in from reference TRBV11-2 and TRBJ2-7): EAGVAQSPRYKIIEKRQSVAFWCNPISGHATLYWYQQILGQGPKLLIQFQNNGVVDDSQLPKDRFSAERLKGVDSTLKIQPAKLEDSAVYLCASSQEGLGANYYEQYFGPGTRLTVT.

This clonotype was picked up many times. The rearrangement joins TRBV7-3 to TRBJ2-2; D may correspond to TRBD1 or TRBD2 (7 bases each). The CDR3 is 15 amino acids. Per the germline V gene, CDR1 is SGHTA and CDR2 is FQGTGA. V lost 6 bases and J lost 7, with 18 bases in between. CDR3 DNA: TGTGCCAGCAGGCTAACAGGGGTAGCGGGCGGGGAGCTGTTTTTT. This encodes CASRLTGVAGGELFF. The whole variable domain, remainder taken from reference TRBV7-3 and TRBJ2-2, is GAGVSQTPSNKVTEKGKYVELRCDPISGHTALYWYRQSLGQGPEFLIYFQGTGAADDSGLPNDRFFAVRPEGSVSTLKIQRTERGDSAVYLCASRLTGVAGGELFFGEGSRLTVL.

This clonotype was counted ten times or more. This sequence joins TRBV28 and TRBJ2-1, with D unresolved. CDR1 MDHEN and CDR2 SYDVKM come from the germline V gene. This CDR3 contains 13 residues. V was cut by 5 bases and J by 3 bases, with 8 bases left in between. The CDR3 nucleotides are TGTGCCAGCAGTCCCCCCTACTACAATGAGCAGTTCTTC. Translating it yields CASSPPYYNEQFF.

CDR3 in amino acids: CASGSGRVTYNEQFF. The CDR3 bases are TGTGCCAGCGGGAGCGGGAGGGTTACTTACAATGAGCAGTTCTTC. V gene TRBV7-9 combines with J gene TRBJ2-1; 10 positions match TRBD2. Unmatched junction bases numbered 8, after V lost 8 bases and J lost 4 bases. Germline loops: CDR1 SEHNR, CDR2 FQNEAQ (reference sequence). This CDR3 region has 15 residues.

This clonotype came up a few times. This rearrangement joins TRBV27 to TRBJ1-4; D perhaps matches TRBD1 (5 bases). Germline V gene sequence: CDR1 MNHEY, CDR2 SMNVEV (reference sequence). This CDR3 spans 14 amino acids. The ends were cut back, 6 bases at V and 6 bases at J, with 14 bases in the middle. This CDR3 is CASREPGRDEKLFF. CDR3 nucleotide sequence: TGTGCCAGCAGGGAACCGGGACGGGATGAAAAACTGTTTTTT.

This clonotype was recorded at least ten times. This chain links TRBV27 with TRBJ2-5; 13 bases match TRBD2. This CDR3 spans 15 amino acids. Germline V gives CDR1 MNHEY, CDR2 SMNVEV (reference sequence). V shed 6 bases, J shed 4 bases, and the junction held 5 bases outside the gene matches. Here the CDR3 DNA reads TGTGCCAGCAGCGCACTAGCGGGAGGGCTAGAGACCCAGTACTTC. It codes for CASSALAGGLETQYF.

This clonotype was detected ten times or more. The gene calls are TRBV2 and TRBJ1-3; 7 positions match TRBD1. The CDR3 extends over 16 amino acids. Germline V gives CDR1 SNHLY, CDR2 FYNNEI. V gave up 6 bases and J gave up 1 base; unmatched junction bases: 9. The CDR3 sequence is CASSLAGQLSGNTIYF. The CDR3 coding sequence is TGTGCCAGCAGCTTGGCGGGACAGCTATCTGGAAACACCATATATTTT.

The chain has TRBV5-5 and TRBJ2-1, with 16 bases fitting TRBD2. CDR3 length: 16 residues. The V segment lost 4 bases and the J segment 8 bases; nucleotides outside the gene matches: 6. The germline gives CDR1 SGHKS, CDR2 YYEKEE (reference sequence). This chain's CDR3 is CASSASGTSGRDEQFF. DNA for the CDR3: TGTGCCAGCAGCGCGTCCGGGACTAGCGGGAGGGATGAGCAGTTCTTC.

This clonotype has a handful of counts. V gene TRBV29-1 combines with J gene TRBJ2-3; 10 nucleotides match TRBD2. V trimming: 0 bases; J trimming: 4 bases; junction bases outside the gene matches: 7. This CDR3 comprises 16 residues. Germline V gene lookup returns CDR1 SQVTM and CDR2 ANQGSEA. The CDR3 is CSVEDPLAGDADTQYF. The CDR3, as DNA: TGCAGCGTTGAAGATCCCCTAGCGGGAGATGCAGATACGCAGTATTTT.

The genes are TRBV6-2 or TRBV6-3 and TRBJ2-3; 12 nucleotides agree with TRBD1. V lost 5 bases, J lost 4 bases, and 7 bases stayed unmatched. The CDR3 has 16 residues. In germline, CDR1 is MNHEY, CDR2 SVGEGT. DNA for the CDR3: TGTGCCAGCAGTGCCCGGGACAGGGGGCGCCCAGATACGCAGTATTTT. The encoded protein is CASSARDRGRPDTQYF.

There are many counts of this clonotype. The chain recombines TRBV12-3 or TRBV12-4 with TRBJ2-5; D is unresolved. Trimming pared 6 bases from V and 0 bases from J, leaving 8 bases between. This CDR3 has 13 amino acids. The DNA of the CDR3 is TGTGCCAGCAGCCATCTGTACCAAGAGACCCAGTACTTC. Amino acid sequence: CASSHLYQETQYF.

The CDR3, as DNA: TGCGCCAGCAGCTCGGAGGTCCGGGGTGAGCAGTTCTTC. Translation gives CASSSEVRGEQFF. The chain combines TRBV4-1 with TRBJ2-1; D is perhaps TRBD2 (5 bases). Trimming shortened V by 5 bases and J by 9 bases, and 14 bases separated the two germline ends. There are 13 residues in the CDR3. Germline V CDR1 and CDR2: MGHRA, YSYEKL.

This sequence joins TRBV20-1 and TRBJ2-1, with 9 nucleotides matching TRBD2. The germline V gene has CDR1 DFQATT and CDR2 SNEGSKA (reference sequence). The junction had 5 bases not matched to a gene; V was cut back by 3 bases and J by 2 bases. The CDR3 spans 15 residues. This chain's CDR3 is CSARPAGGPYNEQFF. As DNA, the CDR3 is TGCAGTGCTAGGCCAGCGGGAGGACCCTACAATGAGCAGTTCTTC.

This clonotype was seen repeatedly, ten times or more. V usage is TRBV27 and J usage is TRBJ2-7; no definite D call. The CDR3 spans 11 residues. Germline lookup yields CDR1 MNHEY and CDR2 SMNVEV (reference sequence). Trimming stripped 8 bases from V and 2 bases from J, with 7 bases between. CDR3 amino acids: CASWTTYEQYF. The CDR3 DNA reads TGTGCCAGCTGGACCACCTACGAGCAGTACTTC.

V and J are TRBV19 and TRBJ2-7, with D hard to call. V shed 5 bases and J shed 0 bases, with 11 bases lying between them. From germline, CDR1 is LNHDA and CDR2 SQIVND (reference sequence). CDR3 length: 14 amino acids. CDR3: CASSSDSDSYEQYF. The DNA for the CDR3 is TGTGCCAGTAGTTCCGACTCCGACTCCTACGAGCAGTACTTC.